The 25 T cell receptor beta chains reported below all come from one sample, sequenced in a study of identical twins. TCRdb re-analysed the 5' RACE reads in MiXCR, keeping a single row per CDR3 protein. The sample consists of roughly 250,000 distinct CDR3 sequences, 6% to 8% of them appearing once. The sample also formed part of further work on yellow fever vaccine responses in identical twins.

Sequencing was carried out using CD8+ T cells sorted from blood. The receptor set was obtained from a woman in her late teens or twenties in good health.

This clonotype was seen more than once but under ten times. The chain has TRBV20-1 and TRBJ2-1; 9 bases are shared with TRBD2. The CDR3 totals 12 residues. CDR1 and CDR2 (germline): DFQATT, SNEGSKA (reference sequence). V shed 1 base, J shed 14 bases, and the junction held 6 bases outside the gene matches. The CDR3 reads CSARGSSGGKFF. In nucleotides, the CDR3 is TGCAGTGCTAGAGGCAGTAGCGGGGGAAAGTTCTTC.

The chain employs TRBV5-1 and TRBJ2-3; 10 bases map to TRBD2. The CDR3 has 14 residues. With V trimmed by 6 bases and J by 3 bases, 4 bases remained unmatched. Germline V lookup: CDR1 SGHRS, CDR2 YFSETQ. The CDR3 DNA reads as TGCGCCAGCACGCCTAGCGGGAGAACAGATACGCAGTATTTT. Translating it yields CASTPSGRTDTQYF.

This clonotype has a count of ten or more. The chain uses TRBV27 and TRBJ2-3; no firm D call. The V end was cut by 5 bases, the J end by 3 bases, with 18 bases between. This CDR3 has 16 amino acids. Germline V gene sequence: CDR1 MNHEY, CDR2 SMNVEV (reference sequence). This chain's CDR3 is CASSPPPVGRTDTQYF. As DNA, the CDR3 is TGTGCCAGCAGTCCCCCCCCGGTGGGTCGGACAGATACGCAGTATTTT.

This clonotype was seen many times. The gene calls are TRBV12-3 or TRBV12-4 and TRBJ1-5, with D perhaps TRBD1 (5 bases). The CDR3 length is 15 residues. V was pared by 2 bases and J by 3 bases, with 11 bases between. CDR3 sequence (DNA): TGTGCCAGCAGTTTATCGGGGCGCCCCAATCAGCCCCAGCATTTT. Amino acids: CASSLSGRPNQPQHF.

This clonotype showed up many times. The chain carries TRBV29-1 and TRBJ2-2; 7 bases map to TRBD1. Germline CDR1 is SQVTM and CDR2 is ANQGSEA. CDR3 length equals 15 residues. Trimming at V came to 2 bases and at J to 0 bases, leaving 3 bases not matched to a gene. The CDR3 DNA reads TGCAGCGTTGAAACGGACAGGTCGAACACCGGGGAGCTGTTTTTT. Protein: CSVETDRSNTGELFF.

The rearrangement links TRBV4-2 to TRBJ2-5, with 10 nucleotides matching TRBD2. This CDR3 spans 15 amino acids. CDR1 and CDR2 from the germline V gene are LGHNA and YNFKEQ. V shed 7 bases, J shed 1 base, and the junction held 6 bases outside the gene matches. This CDR3 is CASTQSGGAQETQYF. The CDR3 nucleotides are TGTGCCAGCACCCAGAGCGGGGGGGCCCAAGAGACCCAGTACTTC.

There are many counts of this clonotype. The V and J genes are TRBV5-1 and TRBJ2-7, with D maybe TRBD1 (5 bases). Looked up from germline, CDR1 is SGHRS and CDR2 is YFSETQ. The CDR3 covers 16 residues. Trimming took 5 bases from V and 1 from J, leaving 19 bases between them. The CDR3 DNA reads TGCGCCAGCAGATATATACCCCGGACATATTCCTACGAGCAGTACGTC. The encoded protein is CASRYIPRTYSYEQYV.

This clonotype has a handful of counts. This chain uses TRBV5-6 with TRBJ1-2; D gene unclear. CDR1 is SGHDT and CDR2 is YYEEEE in the germline V gene. CDR3 length: 15 residues. V lost 6 bases, J lost 2 bases, and 17 bases lay in between. The CDR3 protein is CASTHPYVANYGYTF. The DNA of the CDR3 is TGTGCCAGCACACATCCTTATGTGGCAAACTATGGCTACACCTTC.

This clonotype was seen repeatedly, ten times or more. The chain has TRBV7-8 and TRBJ2-1, with 12 bases that match TRBD2. V shed 3 bases and J 3 bases; nucleotides not matched to a gene: 6. The CDR3 is 17 residues long. The germline V gene has CDR1 SGHVS and CDR2 FQNEAQ. The CDR3, as DNA: TGTGCCAGCAGCTTGGGGCCGGGACTAGCGGGCTACAATGAGCAGTTCTTC. This gives the protein CASSLGPGLAGYNEQFF.

This sequence joins TRBV4-1 and TRBJ2-5; 7 bases are a match to TRBD2. This CDR3 is built from 16 residues. Germline values: CDR1 MGHRA, CDR2 YSYEKL. Trimming at V came to 0 bases and at J to 5 bases, leaving 9 bases not matched to a gene. Here the CDR3 reads CASSQEKAGAGETQYF. The CDR3 bases are TGCGCCAGCAGCCAAGAGAAGGCGGGAGCTGGTGAGACCCAGTACTTC.

This clonotype was counted at least ten times. This chain links TRBV7-9 with TRBJ2-1; D remains ambiguous. The CDR3 is 14 residues long. Germline CDR1 SEHNR, CDR2 FQNEAQ (reference sequence). The V and J ends lost 5 bases and 4 bases respectively, with 12 bases between them. The CDR3 sequence is CASSGYPSYNEQFF. The CDR3 DNA follows: TGTGCCAGCAGCGGCTACCCTAGTTACAATGAGCAGTTCTTC.

This clonotype showed up just a few times. CDR3 protein: CASRGLEGDEQYF. CDR3 bases: TGTGCCAGCAGGGGATTAGAAGGCGACGAGCAGTACTTC. The rearrangement uses TRBV2 and TRBJ2-7; D unresolved. V lost 6 bases and J lost 5, with 14 bases in between. Germline V gives CDR1 SNHLY, CDR2 FYNNEI. The CDR3 has 13 amino acids.

V and J are TRBV13 and TRBJ2-1, with 8 bases identical to TRBD2. This CDR3 has 16 residues. V dropped 4 bases and J dropped 0; count of bases not matched to a gene: 5. The germline V gene encodes CDR1 PRHDT and CDR2 FYEKMQ (reference sequence). CDR3: CASSSTGTSSYNEQFF. CDR3 DNA sequence: TGTGCCAGCAGCTCCACCGGGACTAGCTCCTACAATGAGCAGTTCTTC.

This clonotype was seen at least ten times. The DNA is omitted, as the CDR3 cannot be located on it reliably, and the CDR3 follows TCRdb's listing. The chain is built from TRBV5-5 and TRBJ1-1. The CDR3 has 14 residues if both end residues are counted. Germline V gene sequence: CDR1 SGHKS, CDR2 YYEKEE (reference sequence). The CDR3 sequence: CASILDSMNTEAFF.

The rearrangement uses TRBV6-2 or TRBV6-3 and TRBJ2-4; the D call may be TRBD1 or TRBD2 (5 bases each). The germline gives CDR1 MNHEY, CDR2 SVGEGT. The CDR3 length is 16 residues. Trimming shortened V by 6 bases and J by 0 bases, and 15 bases separated the two germline ends. This CDR3 is CASSTGSGLAKNIQYF. CDR3 bases: TGTGCCAGCAGCACTGGGTCGGGGCTAGCCAAAAACATTCAGTACTTC.

In this sample, this clonotype turned up many times. This chain connects TRBV24-1 to TRBJ2-5; 10 positions agree with TRBD2. The V segment lost 4 bases and the J segment 3 bases; nucleotides outside the gene matches: 10. The CDR3 sequence is 17 residues long. Germline V gives CDR1 KGHDR, CDR2 SFDVKD. CDR3: CATSDRGVAGGKETQYF. CDR3 bases: TGTGCCACCAGTGACCGCGGGGTAGCGGGAGGAAAAGAGACCCAGTACTTC.

This clonotype was seen more than once but under ten times. The chain joins TRBV4-2 to TRBJ2-2, with 9 bases identical to TRBD2. V gave up 8 bases and J gave up 1 base; unmatched junction bases: 8. This CDR3 has 16 amino acids. The germline gives CDR1 LGHNA, CDR2 YNFKEQ. The CDR3 reads CASHWASGKNTGELFF. The CDR3 DNA reads as TGTGCCAGCCATTGGGCTAGCGGGAAGAACACCGGGGAGCTGTTTTTT.

This clonotype was recorded many times. This rearrangement joins TRBV6-1 to TRBJ1-5, with D unclear. The CDR3 is made up of 13 amino acids. The V end was cut by 10 bases, the J end by 0 bases, with 10 bases between. CDR1 is MNHNS, CDR2 SASEGT, per germline. The CDR3 protein is CATEKNSNQPQHF. The CDR3 nucleotides are TGTGCCACCGAAAAAAATAGCAATCAGCCCCAGCATTTT.

This clonotype was counted ten times or more. The chain joins TRBV2 to TRBJ2-7, with D hard to call. The germline gives CDR1 SNHLY, CDR2 FYNNEI. The CDR3 extends over 11 amino acids. The V gene lost 8 bases and the J gene lost 2 bases, with 7 bases spanning the gap. The CDR3 DNA sequence: TGTGCCAGCGTCCAGACCTACGAGCAGTACTTC. Residues: CASVQTYEQYF. The full variable domain, rest sourced from reference TRBV2 and TRBJ2-7, is EPEVTQTPSHQVTQMGQEVILRCVPISNHLYFYWYRQILGQKVEFLVSFYNNEISEKSEIFDDQFSVERPDGSNFTLKIRSTKLEDSAMYFCASVQTYEQYFGPGTRLTVT.

This clonotype was seen a few times. This chain connects TRBV7-9 to TRBJ2-3; weak D call: TRBD2 (6 bases). CDR3 length: 13 residues. Germline lookup yields CDR1 SEHNR and CDR2 FQNEAQ (reference sequence). V gave up 6 bases and J gave up 6 bases, with 13 bases separating them. The CDR3 DNA follows: TGTGCCAGCAGAGGGCGGGCGGGGGATACGCAGTATTTT. This translates into CASRGRAGDTQYF.

This rearrangement joins TRBV2 to TRBJ2-3, with 8 nucleotides matching TRBD1. Looked up from germline, CDR1 is SNHLY and CDR2 is FYNNEI. The CDR3 runs 15 residues. Germline trimming cut 4 bases from V and 4 bases from J; bases unmatched to any gene: 7. CDR3 sequence reads: CASSGTGIIADTQYF. CDR3 in DNA: TGTGCCAGCAGTGGGACAGGGATTATAGCAGATACGCAGTATTTT.

This chain joins TRBV3-1 and TRBJ2-7; 7 bases are a match to TRBD2. The CDR3 loop spans 13 amino acids. V trimming: 8 bases; J trimming: 2 bases; junction bases outside the gene matches: 6. Germline values: CDR1 LGHDT, CDR2 YNNKEL (reference sequence). The CDR3 sequence is CASGLGRAYEQYF. Written as DNA, the CDR3 is TGTGCCAGCGGACTAGGACGGGCCTACGAGCAGTACTTC.

The CDR3 here is CASSTGLAGAGVETQYF. The CDR3, as DNA: TGTGCCAGCAGCACCGGACTAGCGGGAGCGGGGGTTGAGACCCAGTACTTC. The chain links TRBV7-8 to TRBJ2-5; the match to TRBD2 covers 13 bases. V lost 5 bases to trimming and J lost 5 bases; unmatched junction nucleotides: 11. Germline lookup yields CDR1 SGHVS and CDR2 FQNEAQ. There are 17 residues in the CDR3.

In this sample, this clonotype turned up a few times. This chain joins TRBV9 and TRBJ2-3; D ambiguous. CDR3 length equals 16 residues. Looked up from germline, CDR1 is SGDLS and CDR2 is YYNGEE. The V gene lost 0 bases and the J gene lost 4 bases, with 15 bases spanning the gap. The CDR3 is CASSVGRLGESDTQYF. The CDR3 DNA sequence: TGTGCCAGCAGCGTAGGTCGTCTGGGCGAATCAGATACGCAGTATTTT. The complete variable domain, with remaining parts taken from reference TRBV9 and TRBJ2-3, reads DSGVTQTPKHLITATGQRVTLRCSPRSGDLSVYWYQQSLDQGLQFLIQYYNGEERAKGNILERFSAQQFPDLHSELNLSSLELGDSALYFCASSVGRLGESDTQYFGPGTRLTVL.

The table lists this clonotype with many counts. CDR3: CASSPQSTGELFF. CDR3 nucleotide sequence: TGTGCCAGCAGCCCCCAATCCACCGGGGAGCTGTTTTTT. This rearrangement joins TRBV7-9 to TRBJ2-2; D is undetermined. This CDR3 spans 13 amino acids. Germline V gene data show CDR1 as SEHNR and CDR2 as FQNEAQ (reference sequence). Trimming took off 5 bases at V and 4 bases at J, with 8 bases between the two ends.